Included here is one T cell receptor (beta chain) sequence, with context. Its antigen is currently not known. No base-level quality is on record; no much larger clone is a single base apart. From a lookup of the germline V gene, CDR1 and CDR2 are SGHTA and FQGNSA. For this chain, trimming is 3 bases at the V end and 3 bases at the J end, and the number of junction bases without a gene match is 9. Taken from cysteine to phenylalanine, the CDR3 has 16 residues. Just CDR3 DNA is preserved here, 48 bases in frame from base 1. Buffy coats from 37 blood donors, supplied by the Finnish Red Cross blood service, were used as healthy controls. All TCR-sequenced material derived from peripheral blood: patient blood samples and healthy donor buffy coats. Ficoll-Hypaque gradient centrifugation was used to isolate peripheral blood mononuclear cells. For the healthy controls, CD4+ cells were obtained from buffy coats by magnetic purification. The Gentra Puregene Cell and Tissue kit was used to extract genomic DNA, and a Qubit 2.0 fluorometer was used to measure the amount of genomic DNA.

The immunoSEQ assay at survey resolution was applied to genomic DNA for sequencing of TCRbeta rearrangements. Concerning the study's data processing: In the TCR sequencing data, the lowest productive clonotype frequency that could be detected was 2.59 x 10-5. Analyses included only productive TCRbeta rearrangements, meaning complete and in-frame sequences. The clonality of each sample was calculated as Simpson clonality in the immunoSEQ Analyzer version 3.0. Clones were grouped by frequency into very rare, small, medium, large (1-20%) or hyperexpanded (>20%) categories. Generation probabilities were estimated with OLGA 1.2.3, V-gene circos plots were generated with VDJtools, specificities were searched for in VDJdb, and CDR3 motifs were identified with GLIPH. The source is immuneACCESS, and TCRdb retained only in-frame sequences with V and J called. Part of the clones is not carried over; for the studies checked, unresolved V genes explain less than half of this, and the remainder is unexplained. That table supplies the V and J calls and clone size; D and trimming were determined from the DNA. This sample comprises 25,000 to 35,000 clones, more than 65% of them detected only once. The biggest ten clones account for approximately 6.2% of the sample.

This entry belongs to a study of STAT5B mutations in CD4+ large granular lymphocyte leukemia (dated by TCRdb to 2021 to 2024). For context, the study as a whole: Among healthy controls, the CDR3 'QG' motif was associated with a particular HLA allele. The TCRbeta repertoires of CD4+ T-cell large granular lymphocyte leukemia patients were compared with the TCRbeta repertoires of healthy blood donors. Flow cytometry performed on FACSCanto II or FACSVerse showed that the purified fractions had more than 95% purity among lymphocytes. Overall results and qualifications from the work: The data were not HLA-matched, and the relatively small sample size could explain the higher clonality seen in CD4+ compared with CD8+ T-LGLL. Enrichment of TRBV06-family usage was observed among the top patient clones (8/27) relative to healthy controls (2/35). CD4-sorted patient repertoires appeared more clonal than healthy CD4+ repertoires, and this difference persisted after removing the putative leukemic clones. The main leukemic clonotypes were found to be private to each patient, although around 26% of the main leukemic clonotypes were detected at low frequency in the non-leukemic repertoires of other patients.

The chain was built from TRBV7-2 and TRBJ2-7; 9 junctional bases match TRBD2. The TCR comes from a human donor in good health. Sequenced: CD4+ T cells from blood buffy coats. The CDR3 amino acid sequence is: CASSLSLAGGFYEQYF. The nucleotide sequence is TGTGCCAGCAGCTTGTCCTTGGCGGGGGGGTTCTACGAGCAGTACTTC.